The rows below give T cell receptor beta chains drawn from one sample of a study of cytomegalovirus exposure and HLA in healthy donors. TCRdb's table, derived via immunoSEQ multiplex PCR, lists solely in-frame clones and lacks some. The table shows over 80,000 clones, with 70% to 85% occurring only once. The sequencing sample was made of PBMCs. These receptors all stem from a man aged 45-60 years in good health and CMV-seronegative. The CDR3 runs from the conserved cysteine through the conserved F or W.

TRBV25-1,CASAGPQGGNTIYF
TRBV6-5,CASSYSGGRSSYEQYF
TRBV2,CAREGRQGPYGYTF
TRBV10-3,CAISGTGTGDHGYTF
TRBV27,CASSLSGQGAGYTF
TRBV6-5,CASSWTRGEDTQYF
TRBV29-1,CSVAKAGNPIGGELFF
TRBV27,CASSPTTRGGKVYF
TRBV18,CASSRGGDEQFF
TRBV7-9,CASTLGKTSNEQFF
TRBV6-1,CASLRGNEKLFF
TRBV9,CASSVGRGNYEKLFF
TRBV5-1,CASSDPGGWNGYTF
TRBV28,CASHKQGIYGYTF
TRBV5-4,CASSALQGAVVYEQYF
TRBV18,CASSLRTGYTGELFF
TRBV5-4,CASQDTGQTYEQYF
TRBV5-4,CASSLDRTDTQYF
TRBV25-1,CASSVGGLTEAFF
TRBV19,CASSIGTGSTDTQYF
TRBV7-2,CASSFRPRDPTEAFF
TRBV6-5,CASSYSWGQGEQFF